The 5 T cell receptor beta chains presented below share a single source sample, sequenced in a study of blood T cell repertoires in COVID-19. Using immunoSEQ multiplex PCR, the repertoire was profiled, and TCRdb retains in-frame clones only, with some absent. The sample carries some 220,000 clones, around four fifths recorded once. Input material: peripheral blood. The receptors were sampled from a woman aged 55-70 years who had recovered from COVID-19.

The chain has TRBV18 and TRBJ1-1; TRBD1 matches at 7 bases. CDR1 and CDR2 (germline): KGHSH, LQKENI. The trim removed 4 bases at V and 2 bases at J, leaving 10 bases unmatched. The CDR3 runs 16 residues. This CDR3 is CASSQEQGTSNTEAFF. CDR3 sequence (DNA): TGTGCCAGCTCACAGGAACAGGGGACATCAAACACTGAAGCTTTCTTT.

The J gene is TRBJ2-7, the V gene TRBV18; 8 bases fit TRBD1. V was clipped by 3 bases and J by 1 base; unmatched bases: 5. This CDR3 contains 15 residues. The germline V gene encodes CDR1 KGHSH and CDR2 LQKENI. CDR3 protein: CASSPGQDVSYEQYF. CDR3 sequence (DNA): TGTGCCAGCTCACCGGGACAGGATGTATCCTACGAGCAGTACTTC.

V and J are TRBV27 and TRBJ1-1, with D tentatively TRBD1 (5 bases). Germline values: CDR1 MNHEY, CDR2 SMNVEV (reference sequence). The CDR3 spans 16 residues. V lost 5 bases and J 2 bases, leaving 18 bases between the germline ends. This chain's CDR3 is CASSPSPTVRNTEAFF. CDR3 sequence (DNA): TGTGCCAGCAGTCCATCCCCGACAGTAAGAAACACTGAAGCTTTCTTT.

This clone showed up just once. V usage is TRBV15 and J usage is TRBJ2-2, with 7 bases identical to TRBD2. V gave up 5 bases and J gave up 1 base; unmatched junction bases: 4. There are 15 residues in the CDR3. From germline, CDR1 is LNHNV and CDR2 YYDKDF (reference sequence). The CDR3 nucleotides are TGTGCCACCAGCTACTCGGGGGGGAACACCGGGGAGCTGTTTTTT. Protein product: CATSYSGGNTGELFF. Full variable domain (outside the CDR3, taken from reference TRBV15 and TRBJ2-2): DAMVIQNPRYQVTQFGKPVTLSCSQTLNHNVMYWYQQKSSQAPKLLFHYYDKDFNNEADTPDNFQSRRPNTSFCFLDIRSPGLGDTAMYLCATSYSGGNTGELFFGEGSRLTVL.

The chain couples TRBV27 to TRBJ1-1; unclear D gene. CDR3 length: 14 amino acids. Germline CDR1 is MNHEY and CDR2 is SMNVEV (reference sequence). The V gene lost 8 bases and the J gene lost 3 bases, with 16 bases spanning the gap. The CDR3 DNA reads as TGTGCCAGCGGCTCACACCCTGAGGACACTGAAGCTTTCTTT. Protein: CASGSHPEDTEAFF.